One sample yielded the 24 T cell receptor beta chains listed below, sequenced in a study of CD8 T cells in Susac syndrome (dated 2019 in TCRdb). Library construction relied on the immunoSEQ multiplex PCR assay. RNA was extracted using the RNeasy kit, and roughly 0.45 to 1 microgram was reverse transcribed with random hexamers. TCRdb cleaned the public reads at Q25 with fastp, built clones with MiXCR and kept in-frame beta chains. Each CDR3 protein appears once, grouped with its most common genes and DNA. This sample lists some 210,000 distinct CDR3 sequences; about 95% were detected once. 0.15% of the sample is taken by the ten largest. Specimen: CD4+ T cells from PBMCs. Every receptor here comes from a human donor with Susac syndrome.

V is TRBV30 and J is TRBJ1-1, with unresolved D. The CDR3 has 16 amino acids. Between the trimmed V and J ends, which lost 2 bases and 0 bases, there was a span of 16 bases. Germline CDR1 GTSNPN, CDR2 SVGIG (reference sequence). The CDR3 protein is CAWSPSYEFMNTEAFF. The CDR3 DNA follows: TGTGCCTGGAGTCCCTCGTATGAGTTCATGAACACTGAAGCTTTCTTT.

The chain has TRBV28 and TRBJ2-1; 8 nucleotides agree with TRBD1. Trimming took 5 bases from V and 2 from J; bases not matched to a gene: 5. The CDR3 contains 15 residues. Germline CDR1 MDHEN, CDR2 SYDVKM. The CDR3 loop reads CASSPGGSAYNEQFF. The DNA for the CDR3 is TGTGCCAGCAGTCCAGGGGGCTCTGCCTACAATGAGCAGTTCTTC.

This clonotype was seen more than once but under ten times. The chain links TRBV7-8 to TRBJ2-7; TRBD1 might be the D (5 bases). This CDR3 region has 14 residues. The V end was cut by 3 bases, the J end by 4 bases, with 13 bases between. Germline V gene lookup returns CDR1 SGHVS and CDR2 FQNEAQ. The DNA for the CDR3 is TGTGCCAGCAGCTTGGGGCCCTCGGATTACGAGCAGTACTTC. Translated: CASSLGPSDYEQYF.

The J gene is TRBJ2-7, the V gene TRBV18, with D possibly matching TRBD1 (6 bases). This CDR3 comprises 15 residues. CDR1 is KGHSH and CDR2 is LQKENI in the germline V gene. Trimming removed 0 bases from V and 3 bases from J, with 12 bases in between. The DNA for the CDR3 is TGTGCCAGCTCACCACCGGGACAACCCGGCTACGAGCAGTACTTC. Amino acids: CASSPPGQPGYEQYF.

Only a few counts were recorded for this clonotype. J is TRBJ1-1 and V is TRBV7-3; a possible D gene is TRBD1 (5 bases). The CDR3 is 15 amino acids. V dropped 6 bases and J dropped 0 bases, with 14 bases sitting between them. The germline V gene encodes CDR1 SGHTA and CDR2 FQGTGA. The CDR3 DNA reads TGTGCCAGCAGTTTATCGGGGACGGTGAACACTGAAGCTTTCTTT. Its translation: CASSLSGTVNTEAFF.

The genes are TRBV9 and TRBJ2-5, with D tentatively TRBD1 or TRBD2 (5 bases each). Germline V gene lookup returns CDR1 SGDLS and CDR2 YYNGEE. V was trimmed by 7 bases and J by 1 base, leaving 11 bases between them. This CDR3 region has 13 residues. DNA of the CDR3: TGTGCCAGCGGGGACCCGGGCCAAGAGACCCAGTACTTC. Translation: CASGDPGQETQYF. Filled out from reference TRBV9 and TRBJ2-5, the complete variable domain reads DSGVTQTPKHLITATGQRVTLRCSPRSGDLSVYWYQQSLDQGLQFLIQYYNGEERAKGNILERFSAQQFPDLHSELNLSSLELGDSALYFCASGDPGQETQYFGPGTRLLVL.

The chain couples TRBV3-1 to TRBJ1-1, with a possible D match to TRBD1 (5 bases). Looked up from germline, CDR1 is LGHDT and CDR2 is YNNKEL (reference sequence). V lost 4 bases, J lost 0 bases, and 9 bases lay in between. This CDR3 is 14 amino acids long. This chain's CDR3 is CASSLLTVNTEAFF. The CDR3 DNA reads TGTGCCAGCAGCCTCTTGACAGTGAACACTGAAGCTTTCTTT.

This clonotype has a single count. The chain carries TRBV6-1 and TRBJ1-2; D gene unclear. Germline CDR1 is MNHNS and CDR2 is SASEGT. V gave up 5 bases and J gave up 5 bases, with 12 bases separating them. The CDR3 has 13 residues. The CDR3 DNA reads as TGTGCCAGCAGTACCACAGTGGTTTATGGCTACACCTTC. Protein sequence: CASSTTVVYGYTF.

V usage is TRBV12-3 or TRBV12-4 and J usage is TRBJ1-2; D gene unclear. The CDR3 is 13 amino acids. Trimming shortened V by 5 bases and J by 3 bases, and 10 bases separated the two germline ends. The CDR3 nucleotides read TGTGCCAGCAGTACGGGAAGAGACTATGGCTACACCTTC. Translated, it gives CASSTGRDYGYTF.

The V call is TRBV30, the J call TRBJ1-6; 10 nucleotides align to TRBD1. Losses at the gene ends were 4 bases for V and 6 bases for J; bases not matched to a gene: 6. The V gene's germline CDR1 is GTSNPN and CDR2 SVGIG (reference sequence). The CDR3 contains 15 residues. This CDR3 reads CAWIDRGRINSPLHF. CDR3 nucleotides: TGTGCCTGGATTGACAGGGGGCGCATTAATTCACCCCTCCACTTT.

This chain uses TRBV5-1 with TRBJ2-5; D is unclear. CDR3 length: 14 amino acids. Germline V CDR1 and CDR2: SGHRS, YFSETQ. Between the trimmed V and J ends, which lost 2 bases and 5 bases, there was a span of 13 bases. The CDR3 DNA is TGCGCCAGCAGCTTTGAAGAGGTGTGGGAGACCCAGTACTTC. Amino acids: CASSFEEVWETQYF. Complete variable domain (other parts from reference TRBV5-1 and TRBJ2-5): KAGVTQTPRYLIKTRGQQVTLSCSPISGHRSVSWYQQTPGQGLQFLFEYFSETQRNKGNFPGRFSGRQFSNSRSEMNVSTLELGDSALYLCASSFEEVWETQYFGPGTRLLVL.

This chain joins TRBV2 and TRBJ1-5; D not resolved. Looked up from germline, CDR1 is SNHLY and CDR2 is FYNNEI. Trimming shortened V by 6 bases and J by 0 bases, and 9 bases separated the two germline ends. The CDR3 is made up of 14 amino acids. In DNA, the CDR3 is TGTGCCAGCAGAAGATCGTATAGCAATCAGCCCCAGCATTTT. Encoded protein: CASRRSYSNQPQHF.

The rearrangement links TRBV30 to TRBJ2-7; D may be TRBD1 (6 bases). V was clipped by 2 bases and J by 3 bases, with 20 bases between them. Germline V gene data show CDR1 as GTSNPN and CDR2 as SVGIG (reference sequence). The CDR3 runs 16 residues. The CDR3 bases are TGTGCCTGGAGTCCTCCGGGACACCCTGAGAACTACGAGCAGTACTTC. Its translation: CAWSPPGHPENYEQYF. Full variable domain (outside the CDR3, taken from reference TRBV30 and TRBJ2-7): SQTIHQWPATLVQPVGSPLSLECTVEGTSNPNLYWYRQAAGRGLQLLFYSVGIGQISSEVPQNLSASRPQDRQFILSSKKLLLSDSGFYLCAWSPPGHPENYEQYFGPGTRLTVT.

The chain links TRBV9 to TRBJ2-1, with 11 bases matching TRBD2. The germline V gene encodes CDR1 SGDLS and CDR2 YYNGEE. CDR3 size: 14 residues. Trimming took 4 bases from V and 8 from J; bases not matched to a gene: 5. This CDR3 reads CASSFSGGADEQFF. CDR3 nucleotides: TGTGCCAGCAGCTTTAGCGGGGGGGCTGATGAGCAGTTCTTC.

The rearrangement links TRBV9 to TRBJ1-4; unclear D gene. This CDR3 has 15 amino acids. Germline CDR1 reads SGDLS; CDR2 reads YYNGEE. Trimming left V 3 bases short and J 8 bases short, with 17 bases between. The CDR3 DNA reads as TGTGCCAGCAGCGCACATTCCGGTCCGACGGAAAAACTGTTTTTT. This encodes CASSAHSGPTEKLFF.

The chain has TRBV6-5 and TRBJ1-3, with 9 positions matching TRBD1. The length of the CDR3 is 17 residues. Looked up from germline, CDR1 is MNHEY and CDR2 is SVGAGI. V was pared by 1 base and J by 0 bases, with 4 bases of the junction left unmatched. The CDR3 DNA reads as TGTGCCAGCAGTTACTTCGGGACAGGGACCTCTGGAAACACCATATATTTT. This translates into CASSYFGTGTSGNTIYF.

The V and J genes are TRBV9 and TRBJ1-3; D unresolved. The CDR3 runs 13 residues. The germline V and J ends were trimmed by 0 bases and 4 bases, with 5 bases remaining between them. CDR1 is SGDLS, CDR2 YYNGEE, per germline. CDR3 residues: CASSVGQGNTIYF. Here the CDR3 DNA reads TGTGCCAGCAGCGTAGGTCAAGGAAACACCATATATTTT.

V gene TRBV25-1 combines with J gene TRBJ2-7; no clear D gene. CDR1 MGHDK and CDR2 SYGVNS come from the germline V gene. V was trimmed by 3 bases and J by 0 bases, leaving 9 bases between them. CDR3 length: 14 residues. The CDR3: CASSDPTVSYEQYF. The CDR3 DNA follows: TGTGCCAGCAGTGACCCGACTGTCTCCTACGAGCAGTACTTC.

The chain couples TRBV2 to TRBJ2-7; unclear D gene. This CDR3 contains 13 residues. Trimming shortened V by 1 base and J by 6 bases, and 10 bases separated the two germline ends. Germline CDR1 and CDR2: SNHLY and FYNNEI. Written as DNA, the CDR3 is TGTGCCAGCAGTGAAGTTTTAGGCGGCGAGCAGTACTTC. The encoded protein is CASSEVLGGEQYF.

This chain joins TRBV9 and TRBJ1-2; D uncertain. V lost 4 bases and J 6 bases, leaving 16 bases between the germline ends. This CDR3 is 14 amino acids long. From germline, CDR1 is SGDLS and CDR2 YYNGEE. In nucleotides, the CDR3 is TGTGCCAGCAGCTCCCAGACTGGGGTAAATGGCTACACCTTC. This translates into CASSSQTGVNGYTF.

The V and J genes are TRBV30 and TRBJ1-2, with a tentative D call TRBD1 (6 bases). The CDR3 covers 15 residues. Trimming left V 4 bases short and J 4 bases short, with 19 bases between. Germline CDR1 is GTSNPN and CDR2 is SVGIG (reference sequence). DNA of the CDR3: TGTGCCTGGACCCAGGTAGGGGGTTTGAGCTATGGCTACACCTTC. Protein product: CAWTQVGGLSYGYTF.

CDR3 DNA: TGCAGTGCTAAATCTTCGGGAGGGGACACAGATACGCAGTATTTT. Translating gives CSAKSSGGDTDTQYF. V and J are TRBV20-1 and TRBJ2-3, with 8 bases matching TRBD2. Germline V lookup: CDR1 DFQATT, CDR2 SNEGSKA (reference sequence). The CDR3 runs 15 residues. The ends lost 4 bases at V and 2 bases at J; junction bases unmatched: 8.

The rearrangement joins TRBV6-6 to TRBJ2-5, with 7 bases identical to TRBD1. Germline lookup yields CDR1 MNHNY and CDR2 SVGAGI (reference sequence). V was clipped by 9 bases and J by 5 bases; unmatched bases: 9. This CDR3 region has 13 residues. For the CDR3, the DNA is TGTGCCAGTAACAGGGGTCTTGGGGAGACCCAGTACTTC. It is translated as CASNRGLGETQYF.

The rearrangement joins TRBV14 to TRBJ2-7, with no clear D. Deletions cut 1 base from V and 7 bases from J, with 17 bases between. This CDR3 is built from 15 residues. The germline V gene encodes CDR1 SGHDN and CDR2 FVKESK. The CDR3 spells CASSQVEKPPREQYF. CDR3 DNA: TGTGCCAGCAGCCAAGTAGAGAAGCCCCCTCGAGAGCAGTACTTC.